The 13 T cell receptor beta chains in this list originate from one sample, sequenced in a study of post-analysis software for immune sequencing data. These receptors have no identified antigens. Incorporated into the TCR beta cDNA libraries were unique molecular identifiers, which served to reduce PCR and sequencing biases. One entry per CDR3 protein, called by TCRdb with MiXCR from the PCR reads. The sample yields almost 700,000 distinct CDR3 sequences, 55% to 60% seen once. Study observations and caveats: Controls had lower frequencies than patients of roughly five TRBV segments, which included TRBV5-6, TRBV5-1 and TRBV20-1.

The source material was blood. These receptors were taken from a girl aged 2 to 10 with multiple sclerosis.

This clonotype was counted a single time. The rearrangement joins TRBV28 to TRBJ1-2; TRBD1 matches 7 bases. Germline trimming cut 6 bases from V and 4 bases from J; bases unmatched to any gene: 14. Germline CDR1 MDHEN, CDR2 SYDVKM. This CDR3 has 16 amino acids. The CDR3 sequence is CASSPPPRGGLYGYTF. DNA for the CDR3: TGTGCCAGCAGCCCCCCCCCTCGAGGGGGCCTCTATGGCTACACCTTC.

This clonotype has only a few counts. The genes are TRBV3-1 and TRBJ1-6; 9 nucleotides match TRBD1. Germline V gene lookup returns CDR1 LGHDT and CDR2 YNNKEL (reference sequence). Losses at the gene ends were 5 bases for V and 9 bases for J; bases not matched to a gene: 8. The CDR3 runs 15 residues. CDR3 sequence (DNA): TGTGCCAGCAGCACGGGACAGGGCGAAACTTCACCCCTCCACTTT. As protein: CASSTGQGETSPLHF.

Of note for this clonotype: Compared with germline, one end of the junction differs, possibly owing to a read error. This rearrangement joins TRBV5-1 to TRBJ2-1; TRBD1 matches at 8 bases. This CDR3 is built from 16 residues. Germline assignment: CDR1 SGHRS and CDR2 YFSETQ. For the CDR3, the DNA is TGCGCCAGCAGCCCATGGAGGGACAGGTCCTACAATGAGCAGTTCTTT. Its translation is CASSPWRDRSYNEQFF.

The chain uses TRBV10-3 and TRBJ2-4, with D tentatively TRBD2 (6 bases). Trimming removed 6 bases at V and 13 bases at J, with 19 bases between. The CDR3 consists of 13 residues. CDR1 ENHRY and CDR2 SYGVKD come from the germline V gene. The CDR3 DNA follows: TGTGCCATCAGGGGGACTTCTCCGGGAGAGCAGTACTTC. This sequence encodes CAIRGTSPGEQYF.

The rearrangement links TRBV12-3 or TRBV12-4 to TRBJ2-3; D unclear. Trimming left V 5 bases short and J 7 bases short, with 22 bases between. This CDR3 spans 16 amino acids. CDR3 in DNA: TGTGCCAGCAGTCCCTCTAATCATGTCCCACGCAATACGCAGTATTTT. This encodes CASSPSNHVPRNTQYF.

Only a few counts were recorded for this clonotype. The chain joins TRBV11-2 to TRBJ1-2; D might be TRBD1 (5 bases). The CDR3 loop spans 13 amino acids. Trimming removed 4 bases at V and 2 bases at J, with 8 bases between. Germline lookup yields CDR1 SGHAT and CDR2 FQNNGV. The CDR3 bases are TGTGCCAGCAGCTACGCAGGGAACTATGGCTACACCTTC. Translating gives CASSYAGNYGYTF.

This clonotype was seen only a few times. The chain couples TRBV6-1 to TRBJ1-5; possible D gene TRBD1, 6 bases. V dropped 6 bases and J dropped 2 bases, with 14 bases sitting between them. Germline assignment: CDR1 MNHNS and CDR2 SASEGT. CDR3 size: 15 residues. In nucleotides, the CDR3 is TGTGCCAGCAGACGGGGGGCTCAGGGCAATCAGCCCCAGCATTTT. Amino acid sequence: CASRRGAQGNQPQHF.

The chain has TRBV7-2 and TRBJ2-1; D unresolved. In germline, CDR1 is SGHTA, CDR2 FQGNSA. The CDR3 consists of 15 residues. Trimming stripped 0 bases from V and 6 bases from J, with 12 bases between. DNA of the CDR3: TGTGCCAGCAGCTTAGCGCTGATGGGCGCCAATGAGCAGTTCTTC. This sequence encodes CASSLALMGANEQFF.

The chain is built from TRBV10-3 and TRBJ2-3; 7 bases match TRBD2. The CDR3 runs to 18 residues. CDR1 and CDR2 from the germline V gene are ENHRY and SYGVKD. The trim removed 0 bases at V and 4 bases at J, leaving 13 bases unmatched. In DNA form, the CDR3 reads TGTGCCATCAGTGAGTCGGTGGGGCTAGCGGATAGGGCAGATACGCAGTATTTT. Protein product: CAISESVGLADRADTQYF.

The chain combines TRBV6-6 with TRBJ2-5; D perhaps matches TRBD2 (5 bases). The J call is in doubt because the DNA end fits TRBJ2-7 better. Germline V gene sequence: CDR1 MNHNY, CDR2 SVGAGI (reference sequence). The CDR3 is 14 residues long. CDR3 residues: CASRPGKGEYEQYF. As DNA, the CDR3 is TGTGCCAGCAGACCCGGGAAGGGAGAGTACGAGCAGTACTTC.

V gene TRBV27 combines with J gene TRBJ1-4; the D gene is possibly TRBD1 (6 bases). Trimming shortened V by 6 bases and J by 6 bases, and 17 bases separated the two germline ends. The CDR3 is 15 amino acids. CDR1 is MNHEY, CDR2 SMNVEV, per germline (reference sequence). The CDR3 region has the DNA TGTGCCAGCAGGGCCTTGGGGGCAACGGATGAAAAACTGTTTTTT. Protein sequence: CASRALGATDEKLFF. The variable domain in full, completed from reference TRBV27 and TRBJ1-4, reads EAQVTQNPRYLITVTGKKLTVTCSQNMNHEYMSWYRQDPGLGLRQIYYSMNVEVTDKGDVPEGYKVSRKEKRNFPLILESPSPNQTSLYFCASRALGATDEKLFFGSGTQLSVL.

For this clonotype: A read error may produce the germline difference seen at one junction end. The chain combines TRBV12-5 with TRBJ2-7; D is undetermined. Gene TRBJ2-5 matches the end of the DNA better, so the J call may be wrong. The germline CDR1 and CDR2 sequences are LGHNT and FRNRAP. This CDR3 has 14 amino acids. The CDR3 loop is CASGLVSYQETQYF. CDR3 nucleotides: TGTGCTAGTGGTTTGGTATCCTACCAGGAGACCCAGTACTTC.

The chain has TRBV6-1 and TRBJ1-2, with 11 bases matching TRBD1. CDR3 size: 16 residues. In germline, CDR1 is MNHNS, CDR2 SASEGT. V lost 2 bases to trimming and J lost 7 bases; unmatched junction nucleotides: 9. The CDR3 loop reads CASSEWRDRGEGGYTF. The CDR3 nucleotides read TGTGCCAGCAGTGAATGGAGGGACAGGGGGGAAGGTGGCTACACCTTC.